Each of the 24 T cell receptor beta chains below was sequenced from the same sample in a study of Ad26.COV2.S vaccination and SARS-CoV-2 variants. Indicated treatment: some 20 received Ad26.COV2.S at low or high dose, single or two shots; 5 received placebo; per-sample allocation not given. Vaccine and placebo recipients were sampled on day 63 after the first injection. Method: immunoSEQ multiplex PCR; TCRdb's copy keeps in-frame clones and lacks some. The sample contains 300,000 to 350,000 clones, around 84% of which appear only once. The specimen was peripheral blood, collected in a trial of Ad26.COV2.S vaccine versus placebo. The receptors stem from a person aged 18 to 59 who received the Ad26.COV2.S COVID-19 vaccine or a placebo.

This chain links TRBV25-1 with TRBJ2-3; TRBD2 matches 8 bases. CDR3 size: 15 residues. Per the germline V gene, CDR1 is MGHDK and CDR2 is SYGVNS. Trimming at V came to 8 bases and at J to 0 bases, leaving 7 bases not matched to a gene. CDR3 DNA: TGTGCCAGCGCCTTAGCGGGAACTAGCACAGATACGCAGTATTTT. This sequence encodes CASALAGTSTDTQYF.

The chain's CDR3 is CASSFRVSTDTQYF. CDR3 nucleotides: TGTGCCAGCAGCTTCAGGGTTAGCACAGATACGCAGTATTTT. This chain joins TRBV7-9 and TRBJ2-3; a weak D match, TRBD1 (5 bases). This CDR3 contains 14 residues. V was cut by 3 bases and J by 0 bases, with 7 bases left in between. In germline, CDR1 is SEHNR, CDR2 FQNEAQ (reference sequence). Looking up the rest from reference TRBV7-9 and TRBJ2-3 gives the full variable domain: DTGVSQNPRHKITKRGQNVTFRCDPISEHNRLYWYRQTLGQGPEFLTYFQNEAQLEKSRLLSDRFSAERPKGSFSTLEIQRTEQGDSAMYLCASSFRVSTDTQYFGPGTRLTVL.

The gene calls are TRBV5-6 and TRBJ1-1; D is ambiguous. The CDR3 runs 15 residues. Germline V lookup: CDR1 SGHDT, CDR2 YYEEEE. V shed 4 bases and J shed 0 bases, with 13 bases lying between them. CDR3: CASSVRYRLNTEAFF. In nucleotides, the CDR3 is TGTGCCAGCAGCGTACGATACAGATTGAACACTGAAGCTTTCTTT. The whole variable domain, filled in from reference TRBV5-6 and TRBJ1-1, reads DAGVTQSPTHLIKTRGQQVTLRCSPKSGHDTVSWYQQALGQGPQFIFQYYEEEERQRGNFPDRFSGHQFPNYSSELNVNALLLGDSALYLCASSVRYRLNTEAFFGQGTRLTVV.

In this sample, this clone turned up a few times. J is TRBJ2-2 and V is TRBV6-6, with D maybe TRBD1 (5 bases). The CDR3 runs 12 residues. Germline values: CDR1 MNHNY, CDR2 SVGAGI (reference sequence). V was trimmed by 10 bases and J by 7 bases, leaving 13 bases between them. The CDR3 nucleotides are TGTGCCACCAAAGGGGTTGGCGGGGAGCTGTTTTTT. This gives the protein CATKGVGGELFF.

J is TRBJ1-3 and V is TRBV13, with D possibly TRBD1 on 5 matching bases. This CDR3 spans 13 amino acids. V was shortened by 6 bases and J by 2 bases, with 8 bases between the two germline ends. The V gene's germline CDR1 is PRHDT and CDR2 FYEKMQ (reference sequence). CDR3 in amino acids: CASRAGPGNTIYF. Here the CDR3 DNA reads TGTGCCAGCAGGGCGGGGCCTGGAAACACCATATATTTT.

The rearrangement links TRBV30 to TRBJ1-2, with a weak D call TRBD1 (5 bases). Trimming shortened V by 0 bases and J by 7 bases, and 12 bases separated the two germline ends. The CDR3 has 13 amino acids. CDR1 is GTSNPN and CDR2 is SVGIG in the germline V gene (reference sequence). The CDR3 DNA reads TGTGCCTGGAGTGTCATCAGGGTTAGTGGCTACACCTTC. Translated, it gives CAWSVIRVSGYTF.

The chain is built from TRBV18 and TRBJ1-2; no reliable D call. The V gene's germline CDR1 is KGHSH and CDR2 LQKENI. This CDR3 is 16 amino acids long. V lost 1 base, J lost 2 bases, and 14 bases lay in between. CDR3 nucleotide sequence: TGTGCCAGCTCACCACTGGGAGGCGGAAGCAACTATGGCTACACCTTC. This gives the protein CASSPLGGGSNYGYTF.

The rearrangement joins TRBV19 to TRBJ1-4; D remains unclear. Germline V gives CDR1 LNHDA, CDR2 SQIVND (reference sequence). The V gene lost 5 bases and the J gene lost 3 bases, with 16 bases spanning the gap. CDR3 size: 16 residues. The CDR3 coding sequence is TGTGCCAGTAGTTCCGAGGGTATATCACCTAATGAAAAACTGTTTTTT. Residues: CASSSEGISPNEKLFF. Looking up the rest from reference TRBV19 and TRBJ1-4 gives the full variable domain: DGGITQSPKYLFRKEGQNVTLSCEQNLNHDAMYWYRQDPGQGLRLIYYSQIVNDFQKGDIAEGYSVSREKKESFPLTVTSAQKNPTAFYLCASSSEGISPNEKLFFGSGTQLSVL.

This clone has a handful of counts. The V call is TRBV6-2 or TRBV6-3, the J call TRBJ2-3, with 10 bases that match TRBD2. V lost 3 bases and J lost 0; bases outside the gene matches: 3. Germline V CDR1 and CDR2: MNHEY, SVGEGT. The CDR3 contains 16 residues. The CDR3 region has the DNA TGTGCCAGCAGTTATCCAGCGGGGGGGAGCACAGATACGCAGTATTTT. The encoded protein is CASSYPAGGSTDTQYF.

A few counts support this clone. V usage is TRBV6-6 and J usage is TRBJ1-2; tentative D call: TRBD1 (6 bases). The CDR3 consists of 12 residues. V lost 8 bases and J lost 4, with 11 bases in between. The germline gives CDR1 MNHNY, CDR2 SVGAGI (reference sequence). CDR3 sequence: CASGGRSYGYTF. The CDR3, as DNA: TGTGCCAGCGGGGGGCGCAGCTATGGCTACACCTTC.

V usage is TRBV10-2 and J usage is TRBJ1-6; no clear D gene. The CDR3 spans 16 residues. Germline V gives CDR1 WSHSY, CDR2 SAAADI. V lost 6 bases, J lost 3 bases, and 15 bases lay in between. CDR3 sequence reads: CASREPLGSYNSPLHF. CDR3 DNA sequence: TGCGCCAGCAGGGAACCTTTAGGCAGCTATAATTCACCCCTCCACTTT.

The chain couples TRBV5-1 to TRBJ1-2, with 9 bases that match TRBD1. Germline CDR1 reads SGHRS; CDR2 reads YFSETQ. The CDR3 has 15 residues. V dropped 4 bases and J dropped 4; count of bases not matched to a gene: 8. CDR3: CASSITGGEGYGYTF. The CDR3 nucleotides read TGCGCCAGCAGCATTACAGGGGGCGAGGGCTATGGCTACACCTTC.

The chain employs TRBV27 and TRBJ1-5, with 9 bases that match TRBD1. The germline V gene has CDR1 MNHEY and CDR2 SMNVEV (reference sequence). V lost 6 bases to trimming and J lost 4 bases; unmatched junction nucleotides: 7. The CDR3 extends over 15 amino acids. The CDR3 nucleotides are TGTGCCAGCAGCCGAGGGGACAGGGAGAATCAGCCCCAGCATTTT. Translated: CASSRGDRENQPQHF.

This clone was counted a single time. Other DNA variants within this sample encode the same CDR3. The V and J genes are TRBV7-9 and TRBJ1-1, with D uncertain. V gave up 1 base and J gave up 2 bases, with 5 bases separating them. This CDR3 spans 13 amino acids. The V gene's germline CDR1 is SEHNR and CDR2 FQNEAQ (reference sequence). CDR3 in amino acids: CASSLDSNTEAFF. CDR3 nucleotides: TGTGCCAGCAGCTTAGACAGTAACACTGAAGCTTTCTTT.

The count of this clone is one. The chain joins TRBV5-1 to TRBJ1-2; no clear D. This CDR3 has 12 amino acids. Germline lookup yields CDR1 SGHRS and CDR2 YFSETQ. The ends were cut back, 2 bases at V and 0 bases at J, with 2 bases in the middle. CDR3 in amino acids: CASSLTNYGYTF. The CDR3 DNA is TGCGCCAGCAGCTTAACTAACTATGGCTACACCTTC.

This chain uses TRBV4-3 with TRBJ1-2; tentatively, D is TRBD1 (5 bases). The germline CDR1 and CDR2 sequences are LGHNA and YSLEER. V was pared by 6 bases and J by 8 bases, with 28 bases between. This CDR3 has 17 residues. CDR3 sequence: CASSPSMIQDSFLGYTF. The CDR3 region has the DNA TGCGCCAGCAGTCCCTCCATGATACAGGACTCGTTTTTGGGCTACACCTTC.

This chain links TRBV12-3 or TRBV12-4 with TRBJ2-3; D ambiguous. The CDR3 has 13 amino acids. The germline V and J ends were trimmed by 7 bases and 4 bases, with 12 bases remaining between them. CDR3 DNA sequence: TGTGCCAGCACGATCAAGGGTGCAGATACGCAGTATTTT. As protein: CASTIKGADTQYF.

The rearrangement joins TRBV7-2 to TRBJ2-3; D gene unclear. CDR1 SGHTA and CDR2 FQGNSA come from the germline V gene. Between the trimmed V and J ends, which lost 1 base and 0 bases, there was a span of 8 bases. The CDR3 runs 15 residues. CDR3 amino acids: CASSLGVFSTDTQYF. The CDR3 region has the DNA TGTGCCAGCAGCTTAGGAGTGTTTAGCACAGATACGCAGTATTTT.

The chain has TRBV5-1 and TRBJ1-3; D gene ambiguous. Germline V gene lookup returns CDR1 SGHRS and CDR2 YFSETQ. Trimming took 4 bases from V and 6 from J, leaving 23 bases between them. This CDR3 is built from 17 residues. CDR3 loop: CASSPGFVGSRINTIYF. The DNA for the CDR3 is TGCGCCAGCAGCCCGGGTTTCGTGGGCAGTCGTATAAACACCATATATTTT.

V and J are TRBV7-9 and TRBJ1-1; the D is unclear. This CDR3 contains 14 residues. Germline values: CDR1 SEHNR, CDR2 FQNEAQ (reference sequence). Trimming pared 3 bases from V and 4 bases from J, leaving 12 bases between. The CDR3 here is CASSFSESSTEAFF. The CDR3 coding sequence is TGTGCCAGCAGCTTCTCGGAAAGTTCCACTGAAGCTTTCTTT.

The chain recombines TRBV19 with TRBJ1-1; no reliable D call. CDR3 size: 16 residues. V dropped 4 bases and J dropped 3 bases, with 18 bases sitting between them. CDR1 is LNHDA and CDR2 is SQIVND in the germline V gene (reference sequence). The CDR3 region is CASSNTRVFGDTEAFF. CDR3 nucleotide sequence: TGTGCCAGTAGTAATACCCGGGTCTTTGGGGACACTGAAGCTTTCTTT. Complete variable domain (other parts from reference TRBV19 and TRBJ1-1): DGGITQSPKYLFRKEGQNVTLSCEQNLNHDAMYWYRQDPGQGLRLIYYSQIVNDFQKGDIAEGYSVSREKKESFPLTVTSAQKNPTAFYLCASSNTRVFGDTEAFFGQGTRLTVV.

The CDR3 loop is CASSSLRANTEAFF. Here the CDR3 DNA reads TGTGCCAGCAGCTCATTGAGGGCGAACACTGAAGCTTTCTTT. The rearrangement joins TRBV11-2 to TRBJ1-1; no reliable D call. With 4 bases removed from V and 1 base from J, the gap between germline ends came to 10 bases. This CDR3 is built from 14 residues. Germline CDR1 SGHAT, CDR2 FQNNGV. Combining the CDR3 with reference TRBV11-2 and TRBJ1-1 gives the whole variable domain EAGVAQSPRYKIIEKRQSVAFWCNPISGHATLYWYQQILGQGPKLLIQFQNNGVVDDSQLPKDRFSAERLKGVDSTLKIQPAKLEDSAVYLCASSSLRANTEAFFGQGTRLTVV.

The chain combines TRBV5-1 with TRBJ2-4; the match to TRBD2 covers 7 bases. Germline-derived CDR1 and CDR2 are SGHRS and YFSETQ. The CDR3 covers 16 residues. V dropped 0 bases and J dropped 1; count of bases not matched to a gene: 4. The CDR3 DNA reads TGCGCCAGCAGCTTGGTGGGGGAGGGGGCCAAAAACATTCAGTACTTC. It codes for CASSLVGEGAKNIQYF.

The V gene is TRBV6-5, the J gene TRBJ1-6; D remains ambiguous. This CDR3 spans 13 amino acids. V was pared by 4 bases and J by 4 bases, with 5 bases between. The germline gives CDR1 MNHEY, CDR2 SVGAGI. CDR3 nucleotides: TGTGCCAGCAGTTCTGGGTATAATTCACCCCTCCACTTT. Amino acids: CASSSGYNSPLHF.